Below are 8 T cell receptor beta chains sequenced from a single sample in a study of blood T cell repertoires in COVID-19. Only in-frame clones appear in the TCRdb table, and some are missing; sequencing was by immunoSEQ multiplex PCR. The data hold some 64,000 clones, with around 77% observed a single time. The sequencing sample was made of peripheral blood. These receptors were taken from a man older than 75 with active or convalescent COVID-19.

This clone was recorded once. The V gene is TRBV18, the J gene TRBJ1-3, with no clear D. CDR3 size: 16 residues. Germline V gene data show CDR1 as KGHSH and CDR2 as LQKENI. The V and J ends lost 2 bases and 0 bases respectively, with 11 bases between them. CDR3 DNA sequence: TGTGCCAGCTCACCATCCCCAGGAACCTCTGGAAACACCATATATTTT. Translated, it gives CASSPSPGTSGNTIYF. The full variable domain, its missing parts supplied by reference TRBV18 and TRBJ1-3, is NAGVMQNPRHLVRRRGQEARLRCSPMKGHSHVYWYRQLPEEGLKFMVYLQKENIIDESGMPKERFSAEFPKEGPSILRIQQVVRGDSAAYFCASSPSPGTSGNTIYFGEGSWLTVV.

The chain recombines TRBV10-1 with TRBJ2-2; no clear D. The germline V and J ends were trimmed by 5 bases and 3 bases, with 13 bases remaining between them. CDR3 length: 15 amino acids. In germline, CDR1 is WNHNN, CDR2 SYGVQD (reference sequence). CDR3 sequence: CASSQKSRYTGELFF. Written as DNA, the CDR3 is TGCGCCAGCAGTCAAAAATCTAGGTACACCGGGGAGCTGTTTTTT.

The rearrangement uses TRBV7-8 and TRBJ2-3; tentative D call: TRBD2 (5 bases). The CDR3 loop spans 16 amino acids. Germline V CDR1 and CDR2: SGHVS, FQNEAQ. V lost 5 bases and J 4 bases, leaving 19 bases between the germline ends. CDR3 sequence (DNA): TGTGCCAGCAGCCGGACTCGCACACGGCTCCCAGATACGCAGTATTTT. Translating it yields CASSRTRTRLPDTQYF.

This clone was counted only a few times. The J gene is TRBJ1-1, the V gene TRBV13; D is possibly TRBD1 (5 bases). V lost 11 bases and J lost 4, with 17 bases in between. CDR3 length: 13 residues. Germline assignment: CDR1 PRHDT and CDR2 FYEKMQ (reference sequence). In DNA form, the CDR3 reads TGTGCCGGAGCACGGGGGTGGGCCACTGAAGCTTTCTTT. As protein: CAGARGWATEAFF.

This clone was detected once. J is TRBJ2-3 and V is TRBV7-3; 9 nucleotides agree with TRBD2. V shed 5 bases, J shed 6 bases, and the junction held 9 bases outside the gene matches. The germline gives CDR1 SGHTA, CDR2 FQGTGA. This CDR3 region has 15 residues. The CDR3 DNA is TGTGCCAGCAGCCCGCTAGCGGGAATATCCGATACGCAGTATTTT. Its protein product is CASSPLAGISDTQYF.

CDR3 nucleotides: TGTGCCAGTCGCAGGGTGGGCACTGAAGCTTTCTTT. Protein: CASRRVGTEAFF. V usage is TRBV19 and J usage is TRBJ1-1; tentative D call: TRBD1 (5 bases). V lost 8 bases to trimming and J lost 4 bases, with 11 bases between them. The germline V gene has CDR1 LNHDA and CDR2 SQIVND (reference sequence). The CDR3 contains 12 residues.

This CDR3 reads CSAADNEQFF. The CDR3 DNA reads TGCAGTGCCGCGGACAATGAGCAGTTCTTC. The V call is TRBV20-1, the J call TRBJ2-1; D not resolved. CDR1 DFQATT and CDR2 SNEGSKA come from the germline V gene (reference sequence). The CDR3 extends over 10 amino acids. Trimming took 6 bases from V and 5 from J, leaving 5 bases between them.

This clone has just one count. This sequence joins TRBV5-1 and TRBJ1-4; possible D gene TRBD1, 6 bases. V lost 4 bases to trimming and J lost 7 bases, with 17 bases between them. Germline-derived CDR1 and CDR2 are SGHRS and YFSETQ. CDR3 length: 15 amino acids. CDR3 loop: CASSLGGGRGEKLFF. CDR3 nucleotide sequence: TGCGCCAGCAGCCTCGGGGGGGGGCGCGGTGAAAAACTGTTTTTT.